This paragraph covers one T cell receptor beta chain sequence. A second roughly 6 to 12 cycle PCR used barcoded and J-beta primers. TCRdb recomputed calls from the 5' RACE reads with MiXCR, one row per CDR3 protein. The sample yields over 700,000 distinct CDR3 sequences, roughly 50% seen once. Healthy Caucasian individuals from Russia aged about 6 to 95 were enrolled as donors. A minimum of 7 million PBMCs was isolated per sample. In germline, CDR1 is SGHRS, CDR2 YFSETQ. Germline trimming cut 2 bases from V and 11 bases from J; bases unmatched to any gene: 14. CDR3 size: 15 residues. These data come from a study of blood T cells in healthy people across ages.

The receptor was derived from a man aged 80 or over in good health. Sequencing used blood. This chain links TRBV5-1 with TRBJ2-5, with TRBD1 matching over 8 bases. DNA of the CDR3: TGCGCCAGCAGCTTTAGCGGACAGGGCGGCGATGAGCAGTACTTC. Its protein product is CASSFSGQGGDEQYF.